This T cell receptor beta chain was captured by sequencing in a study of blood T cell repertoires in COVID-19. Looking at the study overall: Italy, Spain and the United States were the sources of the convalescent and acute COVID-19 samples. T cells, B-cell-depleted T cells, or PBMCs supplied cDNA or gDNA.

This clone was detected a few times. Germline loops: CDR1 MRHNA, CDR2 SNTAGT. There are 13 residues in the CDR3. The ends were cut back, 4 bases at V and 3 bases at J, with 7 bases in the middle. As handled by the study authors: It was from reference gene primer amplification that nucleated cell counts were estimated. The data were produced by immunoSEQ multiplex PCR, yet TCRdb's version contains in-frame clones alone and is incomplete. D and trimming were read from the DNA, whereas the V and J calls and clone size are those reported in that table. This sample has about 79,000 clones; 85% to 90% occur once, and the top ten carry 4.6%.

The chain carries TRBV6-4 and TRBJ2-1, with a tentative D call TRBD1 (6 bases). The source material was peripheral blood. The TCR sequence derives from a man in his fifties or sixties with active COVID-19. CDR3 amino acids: CASSAGDYNEQFF. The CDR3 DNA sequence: TGTGCCAGCAGTGCAGGGGACTACAATGAGCAGTTCTTC.